These T cell receptor beta chains were read from a single sample in a study of shared clonotypes between healthy human individuals. Clones were read by immunoSEQ multiplex PCR, and TCRdb kept only the in-frame ones, dropping some. Among around 510,000 clones listed, about 96% were seen once. What was sequenced was naive CD4+ T cells sorted from blood. The receptors shown here come from a woman in her 30s in good health. CDR3s include the opening cysteine and the closing phenylalanine or tryptophan. Each record gives: CDR3 protein, CDR3 DNA, J gene, V gene, clone size, D gene, CDR3 length. The D gene is left open where the match is weak. Rows give clone size only sometimes, using once, few, many, or a class for an expanded clone.

CASSSAGNTIYF | TGTGCCAGCAGCTCAGCTGGAAACACCATATATTTT | TRBJ1-3 | TRBV7-6 | . | . | 12
CSVGPVGEADTQYF | TGCAGCGTTGGACCGGTGGGCGAGGCAGATACGCAGTATTTT | TRBJ2-3 | TRBV29-1 | once | . | 14
CASSLGPEPYEQYF | TGTGCCAGCAGCTTAGGCCCGGAGCCCTACGAGCAGTACTTC | TRBJ2-7 | TRBV7-2 | . | . | 14
CASSPRQGADGYTF | TGTGCCAGCTCACCGCGACAGGGGGCTGATGGCTACACCTTC | TRBJ1-2 | TRBV18 | . | TRBD1 | 14
CASSLRRGFGNTIYF | TGTGCCAGCAGTCTTAGAAGAGGATTTGGAAACACCATATATTTT | TRBJ1-3 | TRBV7-2 | . | . | 15
CAIRGVNTEAFF | TGTGCCATCAGAGGGGTAAACACTGAAGCTTTCTTT | TRBJ1-1 | TRBV10-3 | few | . | 12
CASSPTDYEQYF | TGCGCCAGCAGCCCGACAGATTACGAGCAGTACTTC | TRBJ2-7 | TRBV5-1 | . | . | 12
CASSVGTRETQYF | TGTGCCAGCAGCGTCGGGACTCGAGAGACCCAGTACTTC | TRBJ2-5 | TRBV9 | once | . | 13
CASSPQGTGNTIYF | TGTGCCAGCAGTCCACAGGGTACTGGAAACACCATATATTTT | TRBJ1-3 | TRBV28 | once | . | 14
CASSPGTSGHNEQFF | TGTGCCAGCAGTCCCGGGACTAGCGGGCACAATGAGCAGTTCTTC | TRBJ2-1 | TRBV28 | . | TRBD2 | 15
CASSVSPAPDTQYF | TGTGCCAGCAGCGTCTCCCCAGCGCCAGATACGCAGTATTTT | TRBJ2-3 | TRBV9 | . | . | 14
CASSQLGQGGYEQYF | TGTGCCAGCAGCCAACTTGGACAGGGAGGGTACGAGCAGTACTTC | TRBJ2-7 | TRBV6-6 | . | . | 15
CASSHAAKGTGELFF | TGTGCCAGCAGCCACGCAGCCAAGGGCACCGGGGAGCTGTTTTTT | TRBJ2-2 | TRBV11-2 | . | . | 15
CAISRGGYGYTF | TGTGCCATAAGTAGAGGAGGGTATGGCTACACCTTC | TRBJ1-2 | TRBV19 | . | . | 12
CASRPGTAPPGQPQHF | TGTGCCAGCAGGCCCGGGACAGCCCCTCCGGGTCAGCCCCAGCATTTT | TRBJ1-5 | TRBV28 | . | TRBD1 | 16
CASSLLGQGTTRNGYTF | TGTGCCAGCAGCTTACTGGGACAGGGGACGACTCGGAATGGCTACACCTTC | TRBJ1-2 | TRBV7-2 | once | TRBD1 | 17
CASSLGSDSSYEQYF | TGTGCCAGCAGTTTAGGGTCCGACAGCTCCTACGAGCAGTACTTC | TRBJ2-7 | TRBV28 | . | . | 15
CASSVDGGSLTDTQYF | TGTGCCAGCAGCGTAGATGGCGGGAGCCTCACAGATACGCAGTATTTT | TRBJ2-3 | TRBV9 | . | TRBD2 | 16
CASRPSSGNEQFF | TGCGCCAGCAGACCATCCTCCGGTAATGAGCAGTTCTTC | TRBJ2-1 | TRBV10-2 | . | . | 13
CASSLGLRPGEETQYF | TGCGCCAGCAGCTTGGGGTTGCGGCCAGGAGAAGAGACCCAGTACTTC | TRBJ2-5 | TRBV5-1 | . | . | 16
CASSPYSGDTNTEAFF | TGTGCCAGCAGCCCATACTCTGGGGATACAAACACTGAAGCTTTCTTT | TRBJ1-1 | TRBV5-4 | once | . | 16
CASSSRLGVEQYF | TGTGCCAGCAGTTCCCGGCTGGGGGTCGAGCAGTACTTC | TRBJ2-7 | TRBV27 | . | . | 13
CASSSPGTSGANYGYTF | TGTGCCAGCAGCTCGCCTGGGACGTCCGGAGCTAACTATGGCTACACCTTC | TRBJ1-2 | TRBV5-5 | once | . | 17
CASSWGRTDTQYF | TGTGCCAGCAGCTGGGGCAGAACAGATACGCAGTATTTT | TRBJ2-3 | TRBV13 | once | . | 13
CASGGTGDTQPQHF | TGTGCCAGCGGCGGGACAGGGGATACTCAGCCCCAGCATTTT | TRBJ1-5 | TRBV2 | . | TRBD1 | 14
CASSFSPNTEAFF | TGTGCCAGCAGTTTCTCACCGAACACTGAAGCTTTCTTT | TRBJ1-1 | TRBV28 | . | . | 13
CASSLVTNTEAFF | TGTGCCAGCAGTTTGGTTACGAACACTGAAGCTTTCTTT | TRBJ1-1 | TRBV28 | once | . | 13
CASSYLGTSGRNEQFF | TGTGCCAGCAGTTACCTCGGGACTAGCGGGAGAAATGAGCAGTTCTTC | TRBJ2-1 | TRBV6-5 | . | TRBD2 | 16
CASRRGADWKQPQHF | TGTGCCAGCAGGAGGGGGGCCGACTGGAAACAGCCCCAGCATTTT | TRBJ1-5 | TRBV6-1 | . | . | 15
CAGSQDISNQPQHF | TGTGCCGGCAGCCAGGACATTAGCAATCAGCCCCAGCATTTT | TRBJ1-5 | TRBV7-9 | . | . | 14
CASSLGGTQYF | TGTGCCAGCAGTTTAGGGGGGACCCAGTACTTC | TRBJ2-5 | TRBV27 | . | . | 11